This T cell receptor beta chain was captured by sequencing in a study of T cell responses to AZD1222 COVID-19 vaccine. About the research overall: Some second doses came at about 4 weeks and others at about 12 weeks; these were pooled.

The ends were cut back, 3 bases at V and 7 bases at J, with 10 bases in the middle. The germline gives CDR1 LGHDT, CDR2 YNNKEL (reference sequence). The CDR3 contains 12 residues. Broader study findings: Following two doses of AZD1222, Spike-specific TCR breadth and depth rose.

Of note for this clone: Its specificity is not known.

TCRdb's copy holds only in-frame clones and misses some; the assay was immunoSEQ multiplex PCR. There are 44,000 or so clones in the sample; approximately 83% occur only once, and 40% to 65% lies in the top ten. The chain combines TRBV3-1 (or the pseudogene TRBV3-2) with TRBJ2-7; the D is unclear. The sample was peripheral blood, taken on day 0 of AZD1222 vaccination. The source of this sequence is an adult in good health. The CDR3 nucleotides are TGTGCCAGCAGCCACTTGAGTAGGGAGCAGTACTTC. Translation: CASSHLSREQYF.